Sequencing of this T cell receptor (beta chain) was carried out in a study of blood T cells in healthy people across ages. A second PCR, run for about 6 to 12 cycles, used a sample-barcoded 5' primer plus a J-beta primer mix. TCRdb re-called the 5' RACE reads through MiXCR, storing one row per CDR3 protein. The sample includes 650,000 to 800,000 distinct CDR3 sequences, roughly half of them seen just once. Ten or more counts support this clonotype. Its antigen remains unidentified. V was clipped by 6 bases and J by 6 bases, with 12 bases between them. The germline gives CDR1 SQVTM, CDR2 ANQGSEA. CDR3 size: 11 residues. Study results and limitations: Getting older went along with TCR beta diversity per million T cells dropping roughly linearly.

The TCR comes from a woman older than 75 in good health. The rearrangement joins TRBV29-1 to TRBJ2-7; no definite D call. Sequenced sample: blood. Here the CDR3 DNA reads TGCAGCGTGTGGGATTTTGGCGAGCAGTACTTC. The encoded protein is CSVWDFGEQYF.